These 17 T cell receptor beta chains came from one sample sequenced in a study of T cells after yellow fever vaccination. TCRdb passed the 5' RACE reads through MiXCR, listing each CDR3 protein once. The data show fewer than 350,000 distinct CDR3 sequences, about 8.7% seen once. Here the sequenced sample was PBMCs, taken on the day of the first yellow fever vaccination. The receptors were gathered from a man aged 18 to 29 who received the YFV17D yellow fever vaccine.

This clonotype was counted many times. The rearrangement joins TRBV15 to TRBJ1-1; D is undetermined. Germline V lookup: CDR1 LNHNV, CDR2 YYDKDF (reference sequence). Between the trimmed V and J ends, which lost 0 bases and 2 bases, there was a span of 13 bases. The CDR3 extends over 16 amino acids. As DNA, the CDR3 is TGTGCCACCAGCAGAGAGGTTGGGCGGGGAAACACTGAAGCTTTCTTT. This gives the protein CATSREVGRGNTEAFF.

This clonotype has only a few counts. The V and J genes are TRBV29-1 and TRBJ2-3; 12 bases are shared with TRBD2. V gave up 7 bases and J gave up 0 bases; unmatched junction bases: 8. The CDR3 sequence is 16 residues long. CDR1 is SQVTM and CDR2 is ANQGSEA in the germline V gene. The chain's CDR3 is CSGVTSGGSSTDTQYF. The DNA for the CDR3 is TGCAGCGGCGTGACTAGCGGGGGATCCAGCACAGATACGCAGTATTTT.

The chain carries TRBV12-3 or TRBV12-4 and TRBJ1-2; D gene unclear. V lost 5 bases to trimming and J lost 9 bases, with 16 bases between them. This CDR3 is 13 amino acids long. The DNA for the CDR3 is TGTGCCAGCAGTCCAAGGAGGACGGGAAGCTACACCTTC. This translates into CASSPRRTGSYTF.

This clonotype was seen at least ten times. Sequence at one end of the junction differs from germline and may be a read error. V gene TRBV7-2 combines with J gene TRBJ1-6, with D unresolved. This CDR3 is built from 14 residues. Looked up from germline, CDR1 is SGHTA and CDR2 is FQGNSA. CDR3 DNA sequence: TGTGCCAGCAGCTTAGAAGCAGTCTCTTCATCCCTCCACTTT. Its protein is CASSLEAVSSSLHF.

This clonotype was observed many times. The V gene is TRBV5-1, the J gene TRBJ2-7, with D tentatively TRBD1 (5 bases). The CDR3 runs to 14 residues. Trimming shortened V by 4 bases and J by 0 bases, and 11 bases separated the two germline ends. CDR1 is SGHRS, CDR2 YFSETQ, per germline. The chain's CDR3 is CASSAVDSSYEQYV. The CDR3 DNA follows: TGCGCCAGCAGCGCGGTCGACAGCTCCTACGAGCAGTACGTC.

The genes are TRBV28 and TRBJ1-5; a possible D gene is TRBD1 (5 bases). The J call could be wrong; TRBJ2-3 is a better fit for the DNA end. Germline V lookup: CDR1 MDHEN, CDR2 SYDVKM. CDR3 length: 15 residues. Here the CDR3 reads CASTEGAASNQPQYF. For the CDR3, the DNA is TGTGCCAGCACCGAAGGGGCAGCCAGCAATCAGCCCCAGTATTTT.

The chain uses TRBV11-2 and TRBJ2-6, with 10 bases matching TRBD2. The V and J ends lost 4 bases and 1 base, in that order; junction bases with no gene match: 16. This CDR3 spans 21 amino acids. Germline loops: CDR1 SGHAT, CDR2 FQNNGV. The CDR3: CASSWGFAGTSVRSGANVLTF. In DNA form, the CDR3 reads TGTGCCAGCAGCTGGGGATTCGCCGGGACTAGCGTACGATCTGGGGCCAACGTCCTGACTTTC.

This clonotype has a count of ten or more. The V gene is TRBV7-2, the J gene TRBJ2-1; weak D call: TRBD2 (5 bases). This CDR3 is built from 15 residues. The germline V gene encodes CDR1 SGHTA and CDR2 FQGNSA. V gave up 3 bases and J gave up 5 bases, with 14 bases separating them. The CDR3 reads CASSLGLGEDNEQFF. CDR3 coding DNA: TGTGCCAGCAGCTTGGGCCTCGGGGAAGACAATGAGCAGTTCTTC.

The table lists this clonotype with a few counts. The chain couples TRBV4-1 to TRBJ1-1; D remains ambiguous. The CDR3 spans 14 residues. V was shortened by 4 bases and J by 8 bases, with 17 bases between the two germline ends. Germline V CDR1 and CDR2: MGHRA, YSYEKL. CDR3 region: CASSLLLGSEEAFF. CDR3 sequence (DNA): TGCGCCAGCAGCCTACTACTTGGGTCAGAAGAAGCTTTCTTT.

About this clonotype: A junction end diverges from the germline sequence, so it may reflect a read error. The chain is built from TRBV29-1 and TRBJ2-7; D possibly corresponds to TRBD1 (5 bases). The CDR3 spans 12 residues. The germline CDR1 and CDR2 sequences are SQVTM and ANQGSEA. The CDR3 DNA sequence: TGCAGCGTCGAAGGGGCGCGACACGAGCAGTACTTC. It encodes CSVEGARHEQYF.

This sequence joins TRBV6-5 and TRBJ1-5; D unresolved. The CDR3 consists of 12 residues. Germline V gene data show CDR1 as MNHEY and CDR2 as SVGAGI. Trimming left V 5 bases short and J 4 bases short, with 6 bases between. In nucleotides, the CDR3 is TGTGCCAGCAGTGGAATTAATCAGCCCCAGCATTTT. Encoded protein: CASSGINQPQHF.

This chain joins TRBV5-1 and TRBJ2-7; TRBD1 is a possible D gene (5 bases). The germline V gene has CDR1 SGHRS and CDR2 YFSETQ. V shed 2 bases and J shed 2 bases, with 8 bases lying between them. There are 13 residues in the CDR3. The CDR3 loop reads CASSFDSPYEQYF. CDR3 DNA sequence: TGCGCCAGCAGCTTCGACAGCCCCTACGAGCAGTACTTC.

There are many counts of this clonotype. The chain links TRBV6-5 to TRBJ2-3, with TRBD2 identical over 7 bases. There are 15 residues in the CDR3. CDR1 is MNHEY, CDR2 SVGAGI, per germline. The ends lost 0 bases at V and 4 bases at J; junction bases unmatched: 4. CDR3 amino acids: CASSYSLGRADTQYF. For the CDR3, the DNA is TGTGCCAGCAGTTACTCCTTGGGGAGGGCAGATACGCAGTATTTT.

This clonotype was seen only a few times. The rearrangement links TRBV20-1 to TRBJ2-5; D is possibly TRBD1 (5 bases). The germline V gene has CDR1 DFQATT and CDR2 SNEGSKA (reference sequence). V was trimmed by 6 bases and J by 4 bases, leaving 18 bases between them. The length of the CDR3 is 14 residues. The CDR3 reads CSAPPRLGRETQYF. As DNA, the CDR3 is TGCAGTGCCCCCCCCAGACTGGGGCGAGAGACCCAGTACTTC.

This clonotype was seen at least ten times. The rearrangement uses TRBV5-6 and TRBJ2-5; the D gene is possibly TRBD2 (6 bases). V shed 0 bases and J shed 5 bases, with 11 bases lying between them. The CDR3 loop spans 14 amino acids. The germline V gene encodes CDR1 SGHDT and CDR2 YYEEEE. The DNA for the CDR3 is TGTGCCAGCAGCTTGGCCGGAGGGTCGGAGACCCAGTACTTC. Translating gives CASSLAGGSETQYF.

The rearrangement links TRBV12-3 or TRBV12-4 to TRBJ1-5; D uncertain. The CDR3 is made up of 14 amino acids. Trimming took 3 bases from V and 0 from J, leaving 6 bases between them. The CDR3 DNA reads as TGTGCCAGCAGTTTTCGGTATAGCAATCAGCCCCAGCATTTT. Encoded protein: CASSFRYSNQPQHF.

This clonotype was seen a handful of times. CDR3 sequence (DNA): TGTGCCAGCAGCCAAGTGAACACCGGGGAGCTGTTTTTT. It encodes CASSQVNTGELFF. V gene TRBV3-1 combines with J gene TRBJ2-2; D not certain. Germline-derived CDR1 and CDR2 are LGHDT and YNNKEL (reference sequence). The CDR3 has 13 amino acids. The V and J ends lost 1 base and 1 base respectively, with 1 base between them.